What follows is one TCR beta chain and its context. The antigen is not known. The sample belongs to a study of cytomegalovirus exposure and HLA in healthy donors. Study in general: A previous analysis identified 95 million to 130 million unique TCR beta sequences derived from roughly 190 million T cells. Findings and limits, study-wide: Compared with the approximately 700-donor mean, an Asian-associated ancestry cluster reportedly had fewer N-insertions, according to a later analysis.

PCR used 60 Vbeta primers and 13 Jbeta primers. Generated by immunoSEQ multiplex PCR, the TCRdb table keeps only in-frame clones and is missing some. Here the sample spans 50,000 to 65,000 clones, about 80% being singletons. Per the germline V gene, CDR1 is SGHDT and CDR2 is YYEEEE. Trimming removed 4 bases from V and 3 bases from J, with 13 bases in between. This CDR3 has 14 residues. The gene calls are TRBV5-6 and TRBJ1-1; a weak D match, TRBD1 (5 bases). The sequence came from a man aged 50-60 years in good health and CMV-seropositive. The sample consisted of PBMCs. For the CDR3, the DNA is TGTGCCAGCAGCATAGACTCCAGGGACACTGAAGCTTTCTTT. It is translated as CASSIDSRDTEAFF.